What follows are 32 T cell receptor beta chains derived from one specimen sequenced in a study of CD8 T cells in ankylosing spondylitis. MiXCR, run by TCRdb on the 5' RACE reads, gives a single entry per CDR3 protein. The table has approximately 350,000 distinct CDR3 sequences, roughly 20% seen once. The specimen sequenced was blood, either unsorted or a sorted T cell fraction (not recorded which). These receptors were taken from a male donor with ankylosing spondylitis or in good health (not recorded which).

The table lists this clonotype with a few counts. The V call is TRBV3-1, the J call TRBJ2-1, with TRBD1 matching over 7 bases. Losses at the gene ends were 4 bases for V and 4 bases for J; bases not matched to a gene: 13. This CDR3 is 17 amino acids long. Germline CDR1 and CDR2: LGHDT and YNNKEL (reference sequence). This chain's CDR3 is CASSPFPRDSSYNEQFF. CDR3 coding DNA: TGTGCCAGCAGCCCCTTCCCCCGGGACAGTTCTTACAATGAGCAGTTCTTC.

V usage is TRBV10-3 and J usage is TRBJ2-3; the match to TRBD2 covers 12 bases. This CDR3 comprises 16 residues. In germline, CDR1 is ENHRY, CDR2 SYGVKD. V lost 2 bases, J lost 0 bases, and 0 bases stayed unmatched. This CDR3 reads CAISELAGGSTDTQYF. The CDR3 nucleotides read TGTGCCATCAGTGAGCTAGCGGGGGGGAGCACAGATACGCAGTATTTT.

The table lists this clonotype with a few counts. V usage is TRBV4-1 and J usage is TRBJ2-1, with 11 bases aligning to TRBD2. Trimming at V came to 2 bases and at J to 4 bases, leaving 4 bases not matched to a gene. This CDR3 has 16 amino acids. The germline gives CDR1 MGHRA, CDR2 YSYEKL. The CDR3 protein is CASSQTSGGPYNEQFF. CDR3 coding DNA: TGCGCCAGCAGCCAAACTAGCGGGGGCCCTTACAATGAGCAGTTCTTC.

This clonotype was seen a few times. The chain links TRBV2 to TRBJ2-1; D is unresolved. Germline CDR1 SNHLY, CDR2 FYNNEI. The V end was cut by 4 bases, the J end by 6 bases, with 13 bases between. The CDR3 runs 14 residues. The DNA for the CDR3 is TGTGCCAGCAGTGGAGGAGATTTCGGCAATGAGCAGTTCTTC. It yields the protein CASSGGDFGNEQFF. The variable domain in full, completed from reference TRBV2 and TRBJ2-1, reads EPEVTQTPSHQVTQMGQEVILRCVPISNHLYFYWYRQILGQKVEFLVSFYNNEISEKSEIFDDQFSVERPDGSNFTLKIRSTKLEDSAMYFCASSGGDFGNEQFFGPGTRLTVL.

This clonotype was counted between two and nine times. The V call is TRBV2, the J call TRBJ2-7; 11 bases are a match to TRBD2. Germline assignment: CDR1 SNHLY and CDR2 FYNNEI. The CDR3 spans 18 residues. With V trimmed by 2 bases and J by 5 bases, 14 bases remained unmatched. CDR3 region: CASSEMASGGKKQNEQYF. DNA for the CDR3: TGTGCCAGCAGTGAAATGGCTAGCGGGGGGAAAAAACAAAACGAGCAGTACTTC.

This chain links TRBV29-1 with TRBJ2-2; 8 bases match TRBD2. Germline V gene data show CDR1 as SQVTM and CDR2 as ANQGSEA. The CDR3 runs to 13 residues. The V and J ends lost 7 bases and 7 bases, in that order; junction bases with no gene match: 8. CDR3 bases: TGCAGCGCCCACGCCGGGAGGGGCGGGGAGCTGTTTTTT. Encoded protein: CSAHAGRGGELFF.

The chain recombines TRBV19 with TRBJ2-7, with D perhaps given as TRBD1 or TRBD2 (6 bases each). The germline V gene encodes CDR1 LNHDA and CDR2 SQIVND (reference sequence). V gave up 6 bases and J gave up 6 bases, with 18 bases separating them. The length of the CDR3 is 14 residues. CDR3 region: CASSFGGLPGEQYF. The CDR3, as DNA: TGTGCCAGTAGCTTCGGGGGCCTCCCTGGCGAGCAGTACTTC. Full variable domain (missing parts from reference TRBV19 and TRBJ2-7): DGGITQSPKYLFRKEGQNVTLSCEQNLNHDAMYWYRQDPGQGLRLIYYSQIVNDFQKGDIAEGYSVSREKKESFPLTVTSAQKNPTAFYLCASSFGGLPGEQYFGPGTRLTVT.

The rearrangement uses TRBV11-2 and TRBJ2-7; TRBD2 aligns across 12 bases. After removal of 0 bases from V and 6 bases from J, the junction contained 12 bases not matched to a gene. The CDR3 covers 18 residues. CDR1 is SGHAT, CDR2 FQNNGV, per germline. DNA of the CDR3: TGTGCCAGCAGCTTAGATTGGGGACTAGCGGGTCCTGATGGCGAGCAGTACTTC. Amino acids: CASSLDWGLAGPDGEQYF.

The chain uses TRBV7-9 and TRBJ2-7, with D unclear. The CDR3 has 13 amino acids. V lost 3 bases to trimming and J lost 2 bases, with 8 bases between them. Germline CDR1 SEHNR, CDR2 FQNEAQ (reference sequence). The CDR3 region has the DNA TGTGCCAGCAGCTTCCAATCGCCCTACGAGCAGTACTTC. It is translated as CASSFQSPYEQYF.

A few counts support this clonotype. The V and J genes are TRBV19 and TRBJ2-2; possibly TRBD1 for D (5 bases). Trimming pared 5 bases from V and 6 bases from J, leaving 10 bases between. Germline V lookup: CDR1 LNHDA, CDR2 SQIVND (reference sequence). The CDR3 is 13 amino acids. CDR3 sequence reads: CASSPGWAGELFF. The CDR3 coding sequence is TGTGCCAGTAGTCCAGGGTGGGCCGGGGAGCTGTTTTTT.

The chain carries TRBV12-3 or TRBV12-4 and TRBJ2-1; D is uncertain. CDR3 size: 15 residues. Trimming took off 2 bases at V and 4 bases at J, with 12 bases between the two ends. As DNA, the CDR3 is TGTGCCAGCAGTTTAAGGGCCGGAACTTACAATGAGCAGTTCTTC. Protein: CASSLRAGTYNEQFF.

CDR3 protein: CASRTTGGYNSPLHF. The CDR3 DNA follows: TGTGCCAGCAGGACGACAGGGGGTTACAATTCACCCCTCCACTTT. V and J are TRBV25-1 and TRBJ1-6; TRBD1 aligns across 9 bases. The V gene end was trimmed by 6 bases and the J gene end by 7 bases; junction bases not matched to a gene: 7. The CDR3 spans 15 residues. CDR1 MGHDK and CDR2 SYGVNS come from the germline V gene.

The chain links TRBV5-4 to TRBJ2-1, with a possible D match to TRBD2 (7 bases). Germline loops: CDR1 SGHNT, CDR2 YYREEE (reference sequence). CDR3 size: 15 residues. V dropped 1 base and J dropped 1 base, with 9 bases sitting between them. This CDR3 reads CASSLRGASYNEQFF. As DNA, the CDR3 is TGTGCCAGCAGCTTGCGGGGGGCTTCCTACAATGAGCAGTTCTTC. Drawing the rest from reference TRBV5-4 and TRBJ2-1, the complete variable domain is ETGVTQSPTHLIKTRGQQVTLRCSSQSGHNTVSWYQQALGQGPQFIFQYYREEENGRGNFPPRFSGLQFPNYSSELNVNALELDDSALYLCASSLRGASYNEQFFGPGTRLTVL.

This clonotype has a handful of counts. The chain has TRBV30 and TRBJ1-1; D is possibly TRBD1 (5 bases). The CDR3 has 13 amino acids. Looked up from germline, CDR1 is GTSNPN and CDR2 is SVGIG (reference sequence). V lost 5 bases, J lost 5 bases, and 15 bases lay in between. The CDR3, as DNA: TGTGCCTGGGGGCCTGGTTCAGGGACTGAAGCTTTCTTT. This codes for CAWGPGSGTEAFF. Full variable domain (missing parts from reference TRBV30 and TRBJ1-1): SQTIHQWPATLVQPVGSPLSLECTVEGTSNPNLYWYRQAAGRGLQLLFYSVGIGQISSEVPQNLSASRPQDRQFILSSKKLLLSDSGFYLCAWGPGSGTEAFFGQGTRLTVV.

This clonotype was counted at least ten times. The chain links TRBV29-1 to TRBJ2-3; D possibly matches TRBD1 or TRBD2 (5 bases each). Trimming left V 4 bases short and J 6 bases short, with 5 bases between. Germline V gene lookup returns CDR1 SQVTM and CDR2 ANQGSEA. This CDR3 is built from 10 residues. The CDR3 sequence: CSVGGDTQYF. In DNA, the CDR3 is TGCAGCGTTGGGGGGGATACGCAGTATTTT.

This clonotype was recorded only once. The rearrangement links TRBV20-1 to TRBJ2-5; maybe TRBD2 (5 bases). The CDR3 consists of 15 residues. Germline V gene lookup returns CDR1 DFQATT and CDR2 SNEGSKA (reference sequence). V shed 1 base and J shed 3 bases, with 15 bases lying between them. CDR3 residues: CSARGIGDVEETQYF. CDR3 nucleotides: TGCAGTGCTAGAGGTATCGGGGATGTCGAAGAGACCCAGTACTTC.

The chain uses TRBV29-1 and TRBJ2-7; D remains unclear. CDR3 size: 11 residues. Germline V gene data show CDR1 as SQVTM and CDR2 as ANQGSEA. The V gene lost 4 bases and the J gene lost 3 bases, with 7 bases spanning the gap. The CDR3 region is CSVGVYYEQYF. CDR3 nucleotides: TGCAGCGTTGGAGTTTACTACGAGCAGTACTTC.

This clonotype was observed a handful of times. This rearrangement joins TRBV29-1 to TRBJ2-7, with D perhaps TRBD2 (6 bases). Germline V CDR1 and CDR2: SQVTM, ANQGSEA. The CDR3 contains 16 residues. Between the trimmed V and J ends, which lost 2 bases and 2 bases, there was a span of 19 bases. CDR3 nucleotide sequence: TGCAGCGTTGAACAGTTCCTAAACGGGGGTCCCTACGAGCAGTACTTC. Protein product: CSVEQFLNGGPYEQYF.

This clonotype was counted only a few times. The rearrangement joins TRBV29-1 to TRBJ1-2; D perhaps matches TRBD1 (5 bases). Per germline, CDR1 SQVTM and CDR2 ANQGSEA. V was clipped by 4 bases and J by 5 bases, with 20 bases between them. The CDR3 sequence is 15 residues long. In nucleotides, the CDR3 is TGCAGCGTTGGAGCAGAACCCGGGACCATTTATGGCTACACCTTC. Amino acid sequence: CSVGAEPGTIYGYTF.

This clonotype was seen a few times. In nucleotides, the CDR3 is TGTGCCAGCCTGGCCGTTGGAGGGAGCTCCTACGAGCAGTACTTC. It translates to CASLAVGGSSYEQYF. This chain links TRBV2 with TRBJ2-7; maybe TRBD2 (6 bases). CDR1 and CDR2 from the germline V gene are SNHLY and FYNNEI. This CDR3 comprises 15 residues. V dropped 8 bases and J dropped 0 bases, with 17 bases sitting between them.

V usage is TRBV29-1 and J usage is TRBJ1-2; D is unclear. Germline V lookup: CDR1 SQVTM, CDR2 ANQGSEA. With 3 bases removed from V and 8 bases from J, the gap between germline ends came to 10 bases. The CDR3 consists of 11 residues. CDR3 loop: CSVDRAGGYTF. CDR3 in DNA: TGCAGCGTTGACCGGGCTGGGGGCTACACCTTC.

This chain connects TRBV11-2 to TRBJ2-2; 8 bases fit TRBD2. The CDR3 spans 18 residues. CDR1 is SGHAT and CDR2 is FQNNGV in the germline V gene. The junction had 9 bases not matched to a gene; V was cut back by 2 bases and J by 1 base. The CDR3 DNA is TGTGCCAGCAGCTTACTGGGTGCGGGGGGCTGGAACACCGGGGAGCTGTTTTTT. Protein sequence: CASSLLGAGGWNTGELFF.

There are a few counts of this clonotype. The CDR3 sequence: CASSLAAREADTQYF. For the CDR3, the DNA is TGTGCCAGCAGCCTGGCCGCCAGGGAAGCAGATACGCAGTATTTT. This sequence joins TRBV3-1 and TRBJ2-3, with D maybe TRBD1 (5 bases). Germline V lookup: CDR1 LGHDT, CDR2 YNNKEL (reference sequence). The V and J ends lost 4 bases and 4 bases respectively, with 15 bases between them. CDR3 size: 15 residues.

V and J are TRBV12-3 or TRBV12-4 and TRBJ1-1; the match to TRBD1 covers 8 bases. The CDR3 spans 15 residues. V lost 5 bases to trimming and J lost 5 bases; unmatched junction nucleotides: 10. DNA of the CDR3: TGTGCCAGCAGTCCGACAGGGGAATGGGGGACTGAAGCTTTCTTT. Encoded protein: CASSPTGEWGTEAFF.

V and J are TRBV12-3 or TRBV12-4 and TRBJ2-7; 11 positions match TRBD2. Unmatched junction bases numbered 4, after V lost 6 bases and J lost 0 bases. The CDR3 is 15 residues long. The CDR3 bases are TGTGCCAGCAGCTCGACTAGCGGGGTCTCCTACGAGCAGTACTTC. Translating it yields CASSSTSGVSYEQYF.

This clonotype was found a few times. The CDR3 here is CASSQAGDRGLRDTQYF. In DNA, the CDR3 is TGTGCCAGCAGCCAAGCCGGGGACAGGGGTCTCCGAGATACGCAGTATTTT. The chain has TRBV4-2 and TRBJ2-3; 10 bases align to TRBD1. The CDR3 runs to 17 residues. From germline, CDR1 is LGHNA and CDR2 YNFKEQ. V was clipped by 1 base and J by 5 bases; unmatched bases: 9.

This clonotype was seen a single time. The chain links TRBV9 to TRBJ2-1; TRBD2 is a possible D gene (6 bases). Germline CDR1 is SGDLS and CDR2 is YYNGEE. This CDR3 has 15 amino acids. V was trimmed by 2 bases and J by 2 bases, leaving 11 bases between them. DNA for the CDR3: TGTGCCAGCAGCGTTTCGGGGGTTGCCTACAATGAGCAGTTCTTC. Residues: CASSVSGVAYNEQFF.

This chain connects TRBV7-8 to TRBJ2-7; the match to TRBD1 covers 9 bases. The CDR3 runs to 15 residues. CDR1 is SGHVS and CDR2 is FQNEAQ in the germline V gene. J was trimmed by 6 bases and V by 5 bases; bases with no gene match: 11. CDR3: CASSQGQGGISEQYF. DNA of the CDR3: TGTGCCAGCAGCCAGGGACAGGGAGGGATCTCCGAGCAGTACTTC.

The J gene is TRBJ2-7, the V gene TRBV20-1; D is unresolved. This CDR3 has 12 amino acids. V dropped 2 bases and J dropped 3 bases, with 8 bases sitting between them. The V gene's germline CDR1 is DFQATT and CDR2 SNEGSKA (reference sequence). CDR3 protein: CSARSWGYEQYF. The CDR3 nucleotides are TGCAGTGCTAGAAGTTGGGGCTACGAGCAGTACTTC.

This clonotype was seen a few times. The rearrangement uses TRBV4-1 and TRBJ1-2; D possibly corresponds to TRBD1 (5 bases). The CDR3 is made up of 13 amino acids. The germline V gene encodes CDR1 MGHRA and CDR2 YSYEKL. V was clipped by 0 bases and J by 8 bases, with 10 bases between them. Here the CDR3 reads CASSQDRVGGYTF. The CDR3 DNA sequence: TGCGCCAGCAGCCAAGACAGGGTCGGGGGCTACACCTTC.

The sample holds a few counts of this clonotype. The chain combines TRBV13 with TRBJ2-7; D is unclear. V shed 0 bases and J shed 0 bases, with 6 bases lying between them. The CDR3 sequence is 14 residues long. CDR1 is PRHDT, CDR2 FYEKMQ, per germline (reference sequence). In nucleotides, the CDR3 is TGTGCCAGCAGCTTAGGGGACGGCTCCTACGAGCAGTACTTC. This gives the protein CASSLGDGSYEQYF.

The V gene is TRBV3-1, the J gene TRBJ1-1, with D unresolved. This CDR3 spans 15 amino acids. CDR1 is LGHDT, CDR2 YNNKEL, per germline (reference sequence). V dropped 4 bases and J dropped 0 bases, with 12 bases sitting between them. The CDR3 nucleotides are TGTGCCAGCAGCCCCGCAGGAGTCATGAACACTGAAGCTTTCTTT. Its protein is CASSPAGVMNTEAFF.